Following are 4 T cell receptor beta chains from one sample sequenced in a study of regulatory and conventional T cells in RAG deficiency. TCRdb's copy holds only in-frame clones and misses some; the assay was immunoSEQ multiplex PCR. The repertoire has more than 20,000 clones, approximately 96% of them found once; the top ten carry about 1.2%. Conventional CD4+ T cells were sorted from blood as CD25-low CD127-high cells. These same data were also listed under a study on regulatory T cells. That investigation notes: Amplification used 52 TRBV primers and 13 TRBJ primers.

The sequenced material came from CD25- CD4+ T cells sorted from blood. Source of these receptors: a human donor in good health.

The chain couples TRBV4-1 to TRBJ1-2; 12 bases are shared with TRBD1. The junction had 4 bases not matched to a gene; V was cut back by 0 bases and J by 8 bases. CDR1 MGHRA and CDR2 YSYEKL come from the germline V gene. The CDR3 length is 15 residues. For the CDR3, the DNA is TGCGCCAGCAGCCAAGATGGGACAGGGGGCGGAGGCTACACCTTC. Its protein is CASSQDGTGGGGYTF.

The rearrangement joins TRBV2 to TRBJ2-5; tentatively, D is TRBD1 (6 bases). Trimming shortened V by 4 bases and J by 3 bases, and 15 bases separated the two germline ends. Germline V lookup: CDR1 SNHLY, CDR2 FYNNEI. There are 15 residues in the CDR3. The CDR3 reads CASSGLAGEEETQYF. CDR3 nucleotide sequence: TGTGCCAGCAGTGGACTGGCAGGGGAAGAAGAGACCCAGTACTTC.

The rearrangement links TRBV5-4 to TRBJ1-2, with TRBD1 as a possible D gene (6 bases). The germline V and J ends were trimmed by 2 bases and 7 bases, with 15 bases remaining between them. CDR3 length: 14 amino acids. Per the germline V gene, CDR1 is SGHNT and CDR2 is YYREEE (reference sequence). CDR3 protein: CASSFSGEEGGYTF. CDR3 in DNA: TGTGCCAGCAGCTTCTCAGGGGAAGAGGGTGGCTACACCTTC.

The rearrangement links TRBV2 to TRBJ1-5; 7 bases map to TRBD1. The CDR3 has 14 residues. V was clipped by 10 bases and J by 3 bases; unmatched bases: 9. Germline V gene sequence: CDR1 SNHLY, CDR2 FYNNEI. CDR3 loop: CATRTGVYNQPQHF. The CDR3, as DNA: TGTGCCACCCGGACAGGAGTGTACAATCAGCCCCAGCATTTT.